The clone carrying this T cell receptor beta chain was seen more than once but under ten times. Its target is unknown. This specimen belongs to a study of blood T cells in healthy people across ages. V lost 6 bases and J 0 bases, leaving 8 bases between the germline ends. The CDR3 length is 12 residues. The germline gives CDR1 DFQATT, CDR2 SNEGSKA (reference sequence). Study-wide results and limits: The donors' CMV status was not determined, possibly confounding changes in expanded clonotypes.

A J-beta primer mix and a sample-barcoded 5' primer were used in a second PCR of roughly 7 to 12 cycles. Every molecule of cDNA carried a tag from a template-switch adaptor with 12 random nucleotides. A single record per CDR3 protein comes from TCRdb applying MiXCR to the 5' RACE reads. The sample lists 1.5 million to 2 million distinct CDR3 sequences; 28% were seen once. This receptor was taken from a woman aged 30 to 39 in good health. The sequenced material came from blood. The chain combines TRBV20-1 with TRBJ1-1; D is ambiguous. The CDR3 reads CSARPMNTEAFF. The CDR3 bases are TGCAGTGCGAGACCCATGAACACTGAAGCTTTCTTT.